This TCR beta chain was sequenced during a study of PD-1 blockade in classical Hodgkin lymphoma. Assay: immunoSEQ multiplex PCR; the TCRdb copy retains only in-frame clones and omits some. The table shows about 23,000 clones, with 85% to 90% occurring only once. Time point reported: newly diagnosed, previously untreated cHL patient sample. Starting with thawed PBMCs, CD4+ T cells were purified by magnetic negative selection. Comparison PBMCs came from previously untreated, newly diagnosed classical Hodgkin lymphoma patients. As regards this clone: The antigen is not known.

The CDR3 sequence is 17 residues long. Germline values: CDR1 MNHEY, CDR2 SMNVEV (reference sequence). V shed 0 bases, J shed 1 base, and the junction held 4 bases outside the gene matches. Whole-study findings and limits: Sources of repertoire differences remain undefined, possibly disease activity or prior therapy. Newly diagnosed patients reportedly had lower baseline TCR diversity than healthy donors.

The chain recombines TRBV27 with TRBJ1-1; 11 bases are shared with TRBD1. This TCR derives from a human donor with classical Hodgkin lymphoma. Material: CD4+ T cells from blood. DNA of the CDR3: TGTGCCAGCAGTTTATCGTGGGACAGGGGGGGGAACACTGAAGCTTTCTTT. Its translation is CASSLSWDRGGNTEAFF.